The 27 T cell receptor beta chains in this list originate from one sample, sequenced in a study of beta chain features in type 1 diabetes. Expressed TCRB transcripts were sequenced because the isolated RNA had all been reverse transcribed beforehand. Sequenced by immunoSEQ multiplex PCR; TCRdb stores in-frame clones only, minus some. Of about 620,000 clones listed, roughly a sixth are singletons. Sequenced: naive CD4+ T cells from blood. These receptors were obtained from a man in his late teens or twenties in good health.

As concerns this clone: At one boundary the junction diverges from the germline segment, which might be a read error. This CDR3 reads CSSSQGGQGTDTQYF. In DNA form, the CDR3 reads TGTTCCAGCAGTCAAGGCGGACAGGGCACAGATACGCAGTATTTT. This sequence joins TRBV28 and TRBJ2-3; 7 bases map to TRBD1. CDR1 is MDHEN and CDR2 is SYDVKM in the germline V gene. The CDR3 extends over 15 amino acids.

V and J are TRBV27 and TRBJ1-2, with D perhaps matching TRBD1 (5 bases). V was cut by 0 bases and J by 4 bases, with 9 bases left in between. There are 14 residues in the CDR3. Per the germline V gene, CDR1 is MNHEY and CDR2 is SMNVEV (reference sequence). The DNA of the CDR3 is TGTGCCAGCAGTTTATCCCAGACAGCCTATGGCTACACCTTC. The encoded protein is CASSLSQTAYGYTF.

This clone was counted between two and nine times. The chain has TRBV28 and TRBJ2-5; a possible D gene is TRBD1 (5 bases). V lost 9 bases and J 2 bases, leaving 10 bases between the germline ends. Germline V gene sequence: CDR1 MDHEN, CDR2 SYDVKM. The CDR3 totals 12 residues. The CDR3 coding sequence is TGTGCCAGTAGGGCAGGGCAAGAGACCCAGTACTTC. It yields the protein CASRAGQETQYF. Variable domain in full (rest from reference TRBV28 and TRBJ2-5): DVKVTQSSRYLVKRTGEKVFLECVQDMDHENMFWYRQDPGLGLRLIYFSYDVKMKEKGDIPEGYSVSREKKERFSLILESASTNQTSMYLCASRAGQETQYFGPGTRLLVL.

This clone was seen a handful of times. This chain uses TRBV7-2 with TRBJ2-5; 10 bases fit TRBD2. Germline V gives CDR1 SGHTA, CDR2 FQGNSA. The CDR3 runs to 14 residues. The V and J ends lost 6 bases and 7 bases, in that order; junction bases with no gene match: 8. CDR3 sequence: CASRLLAGPGTQYF. For the CDR3, the DNA is TGTGCCAGCAGATTACTAGCGGGGCCAGGGACCCAGTACTTC.

The genes are TRBV5-1 and TRBJ2-7, with D maybe TRBD2 (6 bases). CDR3 size: 14 residues. V was clipped by 3 bases and J by 6 bases, with 16 bases between them. CDR1 SGHRS and CDR2 YFSETQ come from the germline V gene. The CDR3 region is CASSYDRLGGEQYF. The CDR3 region has the DNA TGCGCCAGCAGCTACGATCGTTTGGGAGGCGAGCAGTACTTC. Variable domain in full (rest from reference TRBV5-1 and TRBJ2-7): KAGVTQTPRYLIKTRGQQVTLSCSPISGHRSVSWYQQTPGQGLQFLFEYFSETQRNKGNFPGRFSGRQFSNSRSEMNVSTLELGDSALYLCASSYDRLGGEQYFGPGTRLTVT.

V usage is TRBV18 and J usage is TRBJ2-7; 13 bases match TRBD2. This CDR3 contains 17 residues. Trimming cost V 4 bases and J 2 bases; bases outside gene matches: 8. Germline CDR1 reads KGHSH; CDR2 reads LQKENI. CDR3 protein: CASSLGTSGTKAYEQYF. CDR3 coding DNA: TGTGCCAGCTCACTCGGGACTAGCGGGACCAAAGCCTACGAGCAGTACTTC.

This clone was observed a handful of times. The rearrangement links TRBV9 to TRBJ2-1, with TRBD2 matching 7 bases. V gave up 4 bases and J gave up 8 bases; unmatched junction bases: 9. The CDR3 is 14 residues long. Germline CDR1 SGDLS, CDR2 YYNGEE. The CDR3 DNA is TGTGCCAGCAGCTCCACGTCCCGGGGGGATGAGCAGTTCTTC. Protein: CASSSTSRGDEQFF.

This chain connects TRBV5-4 to TRBJ1-2, with TRBD1 matching 9 bases. Trimming at V came to 4 bases and at J to 3 bases, leaving 7 bases not matched to a gene. This CDR3 has 15 amino acids. Germline V gene lookup returns CDR1 SGHNT and CDR2 YYREEE (reference sequence). Here the CDR3 DNA reads TGTGCCAGCAGCGCTACGGGACAGGGAGACTATGGCTACACCTTC. It codes for CASSATGQGDYGYTF.

This clone was picked up a small number of times. The V call is TRBV7-3, the J call TRBJ1-2; perhaps TRBD1 as D (5 bases). Germline assignment: CDR1 SGHTA and CDR2 FQGTGA. The CDR3 length is 15 residues. V was shortened by 1 base and J by 3 bases, with 12 bases between the two germline ends. CDR3 sequence reads: CASSLKGRGDYGYTF. In nucleotides, the CDR3 is TGTGCCAGCAGCTTAAAGGGGCGAGGGGACTATGGCTACACCTTC.

This clone appeared a few times. This chain connects TRBV6-1 to TRBJ2-1; 11 bases map to TRBD2. The CDR3 length is 14 residues. CDR1 and CDR2 from the germline V gene are MNHNS and SASEGT. V was pared by 5 bases and J by 5 bases, with 2 bases of the junction left unmatched. The CDR3 nucleotides read TGTGCCAGCAGTCTAGCGGGGGGCCACAATGAGCAGTTCTTC. Residues: CASSLAGGHNEQFF.

The chain uses TRBV4-1 and TRBJ2-7, with 8 bases identical to TRBD2. V lost 1 base to trimming and J lost 2 bases; unmatched junction nucleotides: 7. CDR3 size: 16 residues. From germline, CDR1 is MGHRA and CDR2 YSYEKL. The CDR3, as DNA: TGCGCCAGCAGCCAAGTTGGTAGCGGGAACCCCTACGAGCAGTACTTC. Residues: CASSQVGSGNPYEQYF.

This clone has more than one count but fewer than ten. The rearrangement links TRBV11-1 to TRBJ1-1; D call uncertain. This CDR3 has 12 amino acids. Germline lookup yields CDR1 SGHAT and CDR2 FQDESV (reference sequence). Trimming took 5 bases from V and 5 from J, leaving 9 bases between them. CDR3 amino acids: CASSPRETEAFF. The CDR3 DNA reads TGTGCCAGCAGCCCTAGGGAGACTGAAGCTTTCTTT.

The chain carries TRBV29-1 and TRBJ1-1; D possibly corresponds to TRBD1 (5 bases). The V gene lost 1 base and the J gene lost 4 bases, with 13 bases spanning the gap. CDR1 is SQVTM, CDR2 ANQGSEA, per germline. CDR3 length: 14 amino acids. CDR3 coding DNA: TGCAGCGTTGAAGTTTCAGGGTTAGGCACTGAAGCTTTCTTT. The encoded protein is CSVEVSGLGTEAFF. Looking up the rest from reference TRBV29-1 and TRBJ1-1 gives the full variable domain: SAVISQKPSRDICQRGTSLTIQCQVDSQVTMMFWYRQQPGQSLTLIATANQGSEATYESGFVIDKFPISRPNLTFSTLTVSNMSPEDSSIYLCSVEVSGLGTEAFFGQGTRLTVV.

The rearrangement uses TRBV19 and TRBJ1-5, with TRBD1 identical over 7 bases. Trimming took 9 bases from V and 1 from J; bases not matched to a gene: 9. Germline V gene lookup returns CDR1 LNHDA and CDR2 SQIVND (reference sequence). CDR3 length: 15 residues. The DNA for the CDR3 is TGTGCCAGCCTTAAGACAGGGATCAGCAATCAGCCCCAGCATTTT. Its translation is CASLKTGISNQPQHF.

This clone was seen more than once but under ten times. The chain couples TRBV7-3 to TRBJ2-5; D is unclear. The CDR3 has 14 amino acids. The V end lost 1 base, the J end lost 0 bases, and 6 bases lay between the germline ends. CDR1 SGHTA and CDR2 FQGTGA come from the germline V gene. The CDR3 region has the DNA TGTGCCAGCAGCTTAAAAGGGAACCAAGAGACCCAGTACTTC. Protein: CASSLKGNQETQYF.

This chain links TRBV7-2 with TRBJ2-5, with 7 bases matching TRBD1. The CDR3 sequence is 12 residues long. Unmatched junction bases numbered 7, after V lost 11 bases and J lost 4 bases. The germline V gene encodes CDR1 SGHTA and CDR2 FQGNSA. The CDR3 protein is CASRGIIETQYF. The CDR3 DNA reads as TGTGCCTCCAGGGGGATCATAGAGACCCAGTACTTC.

This rearrangement joins TRBV28 to TRBJ1-2; no clear D. This CDR3 is built from 14 residues. The germline gives CDR1 MDHEN, CDR2 SYDVKM. Trimming removed 6 bases from V and 5 bases from J, with 16 bases in between. CDR3 coding DNA: TGTGCCAGCAGGAGCCAGGTAGTTCGATATGGCTACACCTTC. Its translation is CASRSQVVRYGYTF.

In this sample, this clone turned up a few times. Other DNA sequences of this sample code for an identical CDR3. The chain links TRBV18 to TRBJ1-2, with 7 bases that match TRBD1. The length of the CDR3 is 13 residues. Germline V gene lookup returns CDR1 KGHSH and CDR2 LQKENI. Trimming at V came to 3 bases and at J to 4 bases, leaving 2 bases not matched to a gene. DNA of the CDR3: TGTGCCAGCTCACCGGACAGGTCCTATGGCTACACCTTC. The encoded protein is CASSPDRSYGYTF.

The sample holds a few counts of this clone. The chain's CDR3 is CASNPSGANVLTF. The CDR3 region has the DNA TGTGCCAGCAACCCCTCTGGGGCCAACGTCCTGACTTTC. The V gene is TRBV2, the J gene TRBJ2-6; no definite D call. The germline V gene has CDR1 SNHLY and CDR2 FYNNEI. V shed 7 bases and J shed 0 bases, with 4 bases lying between them. This CDR3 spans 13 amino acids.

The chain couples TRBV25-1 to TRBJ1-2; D remains unclear. Trimming cost V 7 bases and J 3 bases, with 12 bases left between them. Germline V gives CDR1 MGHDK, CDR2 SYGVNS. The CDR3 is 13 amino acids. The CDR3 loop reads CASTPAGDYGYTF. CDR3 bases: TGTGCCAGCACCCCCGCGGGTGACTATGGCTACACCTTC.

The V call is TRBV27, the J call TRBJ2-7, with D tentatively TRBD2 (7 bases). The CDR3 loop spans 16 amino acids. Trimming stripped 4 bases from V and 1 base from J, with 17 bases between. Germline V lookup: CDR1 MNHEY, CDR2 SMNVEV (reference sequence). The CDR3 protein is CASSSPRGGGSYEQYF. The CDR3 nucleotides read TGTGCCAGCAGTTCCCCTAGGGGGGGTGGGTCCTACGAGCAGTACTTC.

This clone came up a few times. The rearrangement links TRBV27 to TRBJ1-4; D may be TRBD1 (5 bases). CDR3 length: 14 residues. Germline V CDR1 and CDR2: MNHEY, SMNVEV (reference sequence). Trimming stripped 6 bases from V and 8 bases from J, with 16 bases between. The CDR3 DNA is TGTGCCAGCAGCCTAAGGGGATCCGGGGAAAAACTGTTTTTT. This sequence encodes CASSLRGSGEKLFF.

This clone appeared a few times. This chain uses TRBV28 with TRBJ2-3, with a weak D call TRBD1 (5 bases). The V gene's germline CDR1 is MDHEN and CDR2 SYDVKM. CDR3 size: 13 residues. V lost 7 bases and J 2 bases, leaving 10 bases between the germline ends. DNA for the CDR3: TGTGCCAGCACTGACAGTACCACAGATACGCAGTATTTT. Translating gives CASTDSTTDTQYF.

The rearrangement uses TRBV7-6 and TRBJ2-6; D tentatively reads TRBD1 or TRBD2 (5 bases each). CDR1 SGHVS and CDR2 FNYEAQ come from the germline V gene. This CDR3 is built from 22 residues. The V and J ends lost 2 bases and 0 bases respectively, with 26 bases between them. The CDR3 reads CASSLRAGGINAPPSGANVLTF. The CDR3 nucleotides are TGTGCCAGCAGCTTACGGGCTGGGGGTATCAACGCTCCCCCCTCTGGGGCCAACGTCCTGACTTTC.

The gene calls are TRBV4-1 and TRBJ2-1; TRBD1 matches 7 bases. The CDR3 is 17 amino acids. Germline V gene sequence: CDR1 MGHRA, CDR2 YSYEKL. V lost 0 bases to trimming and J lost 4 bases; unmatched junction nucleotides: 9. CDR3 sequence: CASSQDSRTGHYNEQFF. CDR3 sequence (DNA): TGCGCCAGCAGCCAAGATAGTAGGACAGGCCATTACAATGAGCAGTTCTTC.

There are a few counts of this clone. The CDR3 DNA reads as TGTGCCAGTAGTATAGGACTTCCCAATGAGCAGTTCTTC. This gives the protein CASSIGLPNEQFF. This rearrangement joins TRBV19 to TRBJ2-1, with D uncertain. V was shortened by 1 base and J by 6 bases, with 7 bases between the two germline ends. This CDR3 contains 13 residues. Germline CDR1 and CDR2: LNHDA and SQIVND (reference sequence).

V is TRBV18 and J is TRBJ2-2; D may be TRBD2 (5 bases). The CDR3 has 16 amino acids. Germline V gene sequence: CDR1 KGHSH, CDR2 LQKENI. V dropped 0 bases and J dropped 4 bases, with 12 bases sitting between them. The chain's CDR3 is CASSPPRVGFTGELFF. CDR3 nucleotides: TGTGCCAGCTCACCACCGAGGGTGGGGTTCACCGGGGAGCTGTTTTTT.